Presented here are 2 T cell receptor beta chains from one specimen sequenced in a study of cytomegalovirus exposure and HLA in healthy donors. Both 60 Vbeta primers and 13 Jbeta primers went into the PCR. Assay used: immunoSEQ multiplex PCR; TCRdb lists only in-frame clones, some missing. Found here are 150,000 to 170,000 clones, around 82% of them singletons; the top ten hold over 5%. Sample: PBMCs. Receptors were obtained from a woman in her forties in good health and CMV-seropositive.

This sequence joins TRBV7-9 and TRBJ1-2; a weak D match, TRBD1 (5 bases). Germline loops: CDR1 SEHNR, CDR2 FQNEAQ (reference sequence). The ends were cut back, 1 base at V and 6 bases at J, with 12 bases in the middle. The CDR3 consists of 14 residues. DNA of the CDR3: TGTGCCAGCAGCTTAGAGGGGATCCAAAATGGCTACACCTTC. Its protein product is CASSLEGIQNGYTF.

The V gene is TRBV11-3, the J gene TRBJ2-1; weak D call: TRBD2 (6 bases). Trimming stripped 2 bases from V and 3 bases from J, with 11 bases between. The CDR3 runs to 15 residues. CDR1 and CDR2 from the germline V gene are SGHNT and YENEEA. For the CDR3, the DNA is TGTGCCAGCAGCTTACGGGGGAAAGGCTACAATGAGCAGTTCTTC. Translated, it gives CASSLRGKGYNEQFF.